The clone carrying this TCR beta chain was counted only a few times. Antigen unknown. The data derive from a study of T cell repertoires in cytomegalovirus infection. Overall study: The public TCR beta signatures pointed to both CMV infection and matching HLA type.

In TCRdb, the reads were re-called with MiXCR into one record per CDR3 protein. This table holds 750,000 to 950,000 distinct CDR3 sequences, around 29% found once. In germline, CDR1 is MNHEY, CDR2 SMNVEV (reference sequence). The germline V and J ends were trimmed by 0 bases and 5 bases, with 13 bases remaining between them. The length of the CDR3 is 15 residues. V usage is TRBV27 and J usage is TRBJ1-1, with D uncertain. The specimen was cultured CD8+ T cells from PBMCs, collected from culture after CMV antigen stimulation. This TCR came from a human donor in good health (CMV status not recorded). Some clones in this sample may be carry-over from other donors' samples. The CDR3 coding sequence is TGTGCCAGCAGTTTATCGATGACGGCCTTGACTGAAGCTTTCTTT. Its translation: CASSLSMTALTEAFF.